The clone carrying this T cell receptor beta chain has only one observation. Sequencing was performed with immunoSEQ multiplex PCR; in TCRdb, only in-frame clones are kept and a portion is missing. The sample lists 65,000 to 85,000 clones; about nine tenths were seen once. These data originate in a study of T cell changes during pregnancy in multiple sclerosis. Germline CDR1 is SGHTA and CDR2 is FQGTGA. The CDR3 runs 13 residues. Trimming stripped 5 bases from V and 2 bases from J, with 9 bases between. This receptor was identified in a female donor with multiple sclerosis, enrolled in a pregnancy study. The V and J genes are TRBV7-3 and TRBJ1-1; D is ambiguous. The input for sequencing was CD4+ T cells from peripheral blood mononuclear cells, taken after pregnancy. This CDR3 is CASSPSLNTEAFF. CDR3 DNA: TGTGCCAGCAGCCCGTCCCTTAACACTGAAGCTTTCTTT.